This passage covers 23 T cell receptor beta chains from one sample sequenced in a study of shared T cell receptors in the human thymus. Libraries were prepared by immunoSEQ multiplex PCR; TCRdb keeps only in-frame clonotypes and omits some of them. The sample lists some 720,000 clones; more than 75% were seen once. These data also featured in a second study, about human thymus T cells.

Sequencing used thymocytes. The receptors derive from a boy younger than two with a congenital heart defect.

The chain is built from TRBV9 and TRBJ2-2, with 15 positions matching TRBD2. The V and J ends lost 0 bases and 6 bases, in that order; junction bases with no gene match: 6. The germline V gene has CDR1 SGDLS and CDR2 YYNGEE. The length of the CDR3 is 18 residues. The CDR3 nucleotides read TGTGCCAGCAGCGTAGAGGGGACTAGCGGGAGGACCCCCGGGGAGCTGTTTTTT. It translates to CASSVEGTSGRTPGELFF.

This clone was counted a single time. The CDR3 spells CASSDRGTDYGYTF. CDR3 bases: TGTGCCAGCAGTGATCGCGGGACGGACTATGGCTACACCTTC. The chain joins TRBV25-1 to TRBJ1-2, with D perhaps TRBD1 (5 bases). Germline V gene sequence: CDR1 MGHDK, CDR2 SYGVNS. V lost 3 bases and J lost 3, with 11 bases in between. The CDR3 is made up of 14 amino acids.

The V call is TRBV27, the J call TRBJ2-7; 8 nucleotides align to TRBD1. Germline-derived CDR1 and CDR2 are MNHEY and SMNVEV (reference sequence). J was trimmed by 2 bases and V by 5 bases; bases with no gene match: 11. The CDR3 totals 16 residues. CDR3 region: CASSLSRDRSTYEQYF. CDR3 nucleotide sequence: TGTGCCAGCAGTCTGTCCCGGGACAGGAGTACCTACGAGCAGTACTTC.

V gene TRBV6-5 combines with J gene TRBJ1-2, with D maybe TRBD1 (6 bases). The V gene's germline CDR1 is MNHEY and CDR2 SVGAGI. The V gene lost 6 bases and the J gene lost 4 bases, with 12 bases spanning the gap. The CDR3 length is 13 residues. The CDR3 spells CASRTDSPYGYTF. CDR3 nucleotide sequence: TGTGCCAGCAGGACGGACAGCCCCTATGGCTACACCTTC.

This rearrangement joins TRBV7-2 to TRBJ2-3, with 7 bases fitting TRBD1. Germline V gene lookup returns CDR1 SGHTA and CDR2 FQGNSA. V lost 6 bases and J lost 6; bases outside the gene matches: 12. This CDR3 region has 15 residues. The CDR3, as DNA: TGTGCCAGCAGTGTGACAGGGAAGCTCCCGGATACGCAGTATTTT. Its translation: CASSVTGKLPDTQYF.

The genes are TRBV7-8 and TRBJ1-5; weak D call: TRBD1 (5 bases). The V gene lost 3 bases and the J gene lost 4 bases, with 13 bases spanning the gap. Per the germline V gene, CDR1 is SGHVS and CDR2 is FQNEAQ. CDR3 length equals 15 residues. The DNA for the CDR3 is TGTGCCAGCAGCTTGGGCGGGGGGGTGAATCAGCCCCAGCATTTT. Amino acid sequence: CASSLGGGVNQPQHF.

This clone showed up just once. This CDR3 is CASSYYRSYSYEQYF. The CDR3, as DNA: TGTGCCAGCAGCTACTACAGGAGCTACTCCTACGAGCAGTACTTC. This chain connects TRBV7-2 to TRBJ2-7; the D gene is possibly TRBD1 (5 bases). CDR3 length: 15 residues. The V and J ends lost 4 bases and 0 bases respectively, with 13 bases between them. Per germline, CDR1 SGHTA and CDR2 FQGNSA.

The J gene is TRBJ2-1, the V gene TRBV4-3; TRBD2 matches 10 bases. Germline lookup yields CDR1 LGHNA and CDR2 YSLEER. V was pared by 1 base and J by 7 bases, with 13 bases of the junction left unmatched. CDR3 length: 18 amino acids. The CDR3 nucleotides read TGCGCCAGCAGCCAAGGGCCCCCCCGGCTAGCGGGAGCTAATGAGCAGTTCTTC. As protein: CASSQGPPRLAGANEQFF.

The rearrangement links TRBV7-6 to TRBJ2-6; 7 bases agree with TRBD1. The V and J ends lost 4 bases and 0 bases, in that order; junction bases with no gene match: 6. The CDR3 runs to 17 residues. CDR1 is SGHVS, CDR2 FNYEAQ, per germline. CDR3 sequence (DNA): TGTGCCAGCAGCTCATGGGACAGACACTCTGGGGCCAACGTCCTGACTTTC. It specifies CASSSWDRHSGANVLTF.

CDR3: CASSLSIQAGGRNEQFF. The CDR3 DNA is TGTGCCAGCAGCTTAAGCATCCAAGCGGGAGGGCGGAATGAGCAGTTCTTC. The chain has TRBV7-9 and TRBJ2-1, with 10 bases aligning to TRBD2. CDR3 length equals 17 residues. Looked up from germline, CDR1 is SEHNR and CDR2 is FQNEAQ (reference sequence). Trimming took 2 bases from V and 7 from J; bases not matched to a gene: 11.

The rearrangement links TRBV19 to TRBJ1-1; maybe TRBD1 (5 bases). Germline V gene lookup returns CDR1 LNHDA and CDR2 SQIVND (reference sequence). Trimming took off 0 bases at V and 0 bases at J, with 8 bases between the two ends. This CDR3 contains 15 residues. CDR3 residues: CASSIDPGMNTEAFF. The DNA for the CDR3 is TGTGCCAGTAGTATAGATCCAGGGATGAACACTGAAGCTTTCTTT.

This clone was picked up one time. The V gene is TRBV28, the J gene TRBJ2-7, with 16 bases lining up with TRBD2. V lost 0 bases, J lost 4 bases, and 12 bases stayed unmatched. This CDR3 has 20 amino acids. The germline V gene encodes CDR1 MDHEN and CDR2 SYDVKM. The CDR3 region has the DNA TGTGCCAGCAGTTTATGGGGACTAGCGGGAGGGCATAGGGGAATGTACGAGCAGTACTTC. It encodes CASSLWGLAGGHRGMYEQYF.

The chain carries TRBV5-6 and TRBJ2-3; 9 nucleotides line up with TRBD2. CDR1 and CDR2 from the germline V gene are SGHDT and YYEEEE. This CDR3 is built from 18 residues. Trimming removed 4 bases from V and 0 bases from J; junction bases left unmatched: 12. Here the CDR3 reads CASSLRLAEPPSTDTQYF. CDR3 sequence (DNA): TGTGCCAGCAGCCTACGACTAGCGGAGCCCCCTAGCACAGATACGCAGTATTTT.

The V call is TRBV29-1, the J call TRBJ2-1, with 15 bases matching TRBD2. The CDR3 extends over 19 amino acids. Germline assignment: CDR1 SQVTM and CDR2 ANQGSEA. The ends lost 3 bases at V and 1 base at J; junction bases unmatched: 10. The chain's CDR3 is CSVEEEGTSGRWSYNEQFF. CDR3 coding DNA: TGCAGCGTTGAGGAGGAAGGGACTAGCGGGAGGTGGTCCTACAATGAGCAGTTCTTC.

V is TRBV6-5 and J is TRBJ1-4; TRBD1 aligns across 7 bases. The CDR3 loop spans 16 amino acids. The germline V gene has CDR1 MNHEY and CDR2 SVGAGI. Trimming at V came to 2 bases and at J to 6 bases, leaving 9 bases not matched to a gene. The CDR3 loop is CASSYHGRGVDEKLFF. The DNA for the CDR3 is TGTGCCAGCAGTTACCATGGCAGGGGGGTGGATGAAAAACTGTTTTTT.

This sequence joins TRBV10-1 and TRBJ2-1; tentatively, D is TRBD2 (6 bases). This CDR3 contains 16 residues. V was pared by 0 bases and J by 8 bases, with 17 bases between. Per germline, CDR1 WNHNN and CDR2 SYGVQD (reference sequence). Here the CDR3 reads CASSESRAGPPHEQFF. CDR3 sequence (DNA): TGCGCCAGCAGTGAGTCAAGAGCGGGCCCGCCCCATGAGCAGTTCTTC.

The chain has TRBV14 and TRBJ2-7, with 7 bases matching TRBD1. The junction had 7 bases not matched to a gene; V was cut back by 0 bases and J by 5 bases. Germline lookup yields CDR1 SGHDN and CDR2 FVKESK. The CDR3 sequence is 15 residues long. The CDR3 protein is CASSQEDRRTDEQYF. CDR3 coding DNA: TGTGCCAGCAGCCAAGAGGACAGGAGAACGGACGAGCAGTACTTC.

This rearrangement joins TRBV30 to TRBJ1-4; possible D gene TRBD1, 6 bases. CDR3 length: 13 amino acids. Germline-derived CDR1 and CDR2 are GTSNPN and SVGIG (reference sequence). V dropped 0 bases and J dropped 8 bases, with 10 bases sitting between them. CDR3: CAWSVQGGEKLFF. CDR3 DNA: TGTGCCTGGAGTGTACAGGGAGGGGAAAAACTGTTTTTT.

The chain links TRBV5-6 to TRBJ2-5; a possible D gene is TRBD2 (7 bases). V lost 4 bases, J lost 5 bases, and 15 bases lay in between. The CDR3 is made up of 14 amino acids. From germline, CDR1 is SGHDT and CDR2 YYEEEE. The CDR3 DNA follows: TGTGCCAGCAGCGCCCGGGGGGCGCACGAGACCCAGTACTTC. Translating gives CASSARGAHETQYF.

This rearrangement joins TRBV11-2 to TRBJ1-1, with a possible D match to TRBD1 (6 bases). The V and J ends lost 5 bases and 1 base respectively, with 11 bases between them. The CDR3 is 14 amino acids. The germline CDR1 and CDR2 sequences are SGHAT and FQNNGV. CDR3 loop: CASSRYRENTEAFF. As DNA, the CDR3 is TGTGCCAGCAGCCGGTACAGGGAGAACACTGAAGCTTTCTTT.

The chain uses TRBV2 and TRBJ2-7; 8 bases line up with TRBD2. Germline values: CDR1 SNHLY, CDR2 FYNNEI. This CDR3 is 13 amino acids long. The ends lost 9 bases at V and 2 bases at J; junction bases unmatched: 6. Here the CDR3 reads CASLREGPYEQYF. The DNA of the CDR3 is TGTGCCAGTCTCCGGGAGGGCCCCTACGAGCAGTACTTC.

The genes are TRBV5-1 and TRBJ1-1; D uncertain. The germline V gene has CDR1 SGHRS and CDR2 YFSETQ. V was cut by 0 bases and J by 3 bases, with 12 bases left in between. The CDR3 has 15 amino acids. CDR3 amino acids: CASSLDSDGDTEAFF. CDR3 DNA: TGCGCCAGCAGCTTGGACTCTGACGGGGACACTGAAGCTTTCTTT.

V gene TRBV6-1 combines with J gene TRBJ1-2, with D unclear. Trimming stripped 0 bases from V and 1 base from J, with 9 bases between. This CDR3 is built from 15 residues. Germline V CDR1 and CDR2: MNHNS, SASEGT. The CDR3, as DNA: TGTGCCAGCAGTGAAGCGCGGAAGATTAACTATGGCTACACCTTC. It yields the protein CASSEARKINYGYTF.